The present T cell receptor beta chain was sequenced within a study of blood T cells in healthy people across ages. Study results and caveats: Estimated diversity across one million T cells was deemed an underestimate.

The authors ran a second PCR of 7 to 11 cycles using a sample-barcoded 5' primer and a J-beta primer mix. The template-switch adaptor was a 5' adaptor with 12 random nucleotides. It tagged each cDNA molecule. TCRdb processed the 5' RACE reads anew with MiXCR; each CDR3 protein has one entry. The data show 750,000 to 950,000 distinct CDR3 sequences, with about 53% seen just once and approximately 41% held by the top ten. Total RNA extracted from each sample amounted to at least 5 micrograms. The CDR3 length is 13 residues. Germline lookup yields CDR1 SGHTA and CDR2 FQGTGA. V shed 6 bases and J shed 7 bases, with 15 bases lying between them. Notes on this clonotype: Its antigen is not known.

This TCR derives from an elderly man in good health. The gene calls are TRBV7-3 and TRBJ1-2; D unresolved. Sequenced input: blood. The CDR3 loop is CASRLDPSAGYTF. The CDR3 DNA sequence: TGTGCCAGCAGACTGGACCCCTCCGCTGGCTACACCTTC. Variable domain in full (rest from reference TRBV7-3 and TRBJ1-2): GAGVSQTPSNKVTEKGKYVELRCDPISGHTALYWYRQSLGQGPEFLIYFQGTGAADDSGLPNDRFFAVRPEGSVSTLKIQRTERGDSAVYLCASRLDPSAGYTFGSGTRLTVV.